This record covers a single TCR beta chain. This entry belongs to a study of radiotherapy plus CTLA-4 blockade in lung cancer. About the research overall: 15% to 20% of patients responded objectively, and around 32% achieved disease control.

Assay used: immunoSEQ multiplex PCR; TCRdb lists only in-frame clones, some missing. The table shows about 95,000 clones, with 80% to 90% occurring only once. The ends were cut back, 2 bases at V and 3 bases at J, with 5 bases in the middle. The CDR3 spans 12 residues. Germline CDR1 and CDR2: SGHDT and YYEEEE. The chain is built from TRBV5-6 and TRBJ1-1, with D unclear. The sequence was obtained from a human donor with non-small cell lung cancer who had stable disease on radiotherapy plus ipilimumab. The starting material was peripheral blood, obtained from a patient treated with radiotherapy plus ipilimumab. CDR3 in DNA: TGTGCCAGCAGCTTTTTGGACACTGAAGCTTTCTTT. It encodes CASSFLDTEAFF.